This TCR beta chain was observed in a study of cytomegalovirus exposure and HLA in healthy donors. The PCR used 60 Vbeta and 13 Jbeta primers. In the authors' methods: The authors later counted some 76 million unique TCR beta chains, 9 million to 12 million of them shared. Repertoires were generated with immunoSEQ multiplex PCR, while TCRdb's copy carries only in-frame clones and drops some. V and J calls and clone size are copied from that table; D and trimming were computed from the DNA. The sample has 110,000 to 150,000 clones; just under 70% are singletons. Study outcomes and limitations: Cytomegalovirus-associated status was assigned to 150 to 200 TCR beta chains. Exclusion as indistinguishable affected some V segments, including TRBV6-2 and TRBV6-3. A classifier reportedly called cytomegalovirus status with high sensitivity and specificity.

To note about this clone: Its cognate antigen is unknown.

The germline CDR1 and CDR2 sequences are SGHNT and YYREEE (reference sequence). This CDR3 spans 14 amino acids. The junction had 4 bases not matched to a gene; V was cut back by 4 bases and J by 2 bases. The receptor's source is a man aged 55 to 70 in good health and CMV-seronegative. The chain combines TRBV5-4 with TRBJ2-3, with 7 bases fitting TRBD2. Sequencing input: PBMCs. CDR3 amino acids: CASSIGLDTDTQYF. For the CDR3, the DNA is TGTGCCAGCAGCATCGGACTAGACACAGATACGCAGTATTTT.